These 3 T cell receptor beta chains came from one sample sequenced in a study of T-cell reconstitution after alpha-beta-depleted transplantation in children. It was with unique molecular identifiers that the TCRbeta library was prepared. TCRdb passed the PCR reads through MiXCR, listing each CDR3 protein once. This sample carries 150,000 to 250,000 distinct CDR3 sequences, about 14% of them seen once, and the ten largest clones take about 13%. The starting material was PBMCs from the stem cell graft donor, obtained from the stem cell graft. All receptors come from a human donor who donated a stem cell graft to a child with acute lymphoblastic leukemia.

A note on this clonotype: A clone one base away is much larger, so this may be a read error. V and J are TRBV5-5 and TRBJ2-2, with TRBD2 as a possible D gene (6 bases). The CDR3 is made up of 12 amino acids. Germline V gene data show CDR1 as SGHKS and CDR2 as YYEKEE (reference sequence). CDR3 coding DNA: TGTGCCGGCAGCTTGACTAGAGGGGAGCTGTTTTTT. It codes for CAGSLTRGELFF.

There are a few counts of this clonotype. The rearrangement links TRBV15 to TRBJ2-1; 9 nucleotides agree with TRBD2. The CDR3 covers 17 residues. CDR1 and CDR2 from the germline V gene are LNHNV and YYDKDF (reference sequence). The J segment lost 6 bases and the V segment lost 1 base, leaving 10 bases of the junction unmatched. The CDR3 DNA reads TGTGCCACCAGCAGAGGAGTTGGGCGGGAGGGCACCAATGAGCAGTTCTTC. It is translated as CATSRGVGREGTNEQFF.

The chain links TRBV13 to TRBJ2-4, with 12 bases fitting TRBD1. CDR1 is PRHDT, CDR2 FYEKMQ, per germline (reference sequence). This CDR3 has 22 residues. J lost 1 base, V lost 5 bases, and 21 bases had no gene match. This CDR3 reads CASSPPPGTGGLNSIAKNIQYF. The CDR3 DNA sequence: TGTGCCAGCAGCCCCCCCCCAGGGACAGGGGGCCTGAACTCCATTGCCAAAAACATTCAGTACTTC.